These 17 T cell receptor beta chains were sequenced from one sample in a study of CXCR3-negative and CXCR3-positive naive CD8 T cells. Study-level results: The TRB CDR3s that CXCR3-positive naive cells carried were more hydrophobic than those of CXCR3-negative naive cells.

Which antigens these TCRs recognize remains unknown. 5' RACE that incorporated UMI labels was used to prepare the TRB cDNA libraries. No DNA is given; TCRdb re-called the 5' RACE reads and lists each CDR3 protein once. This sample carries around 60,000 distinct CDR3 sequences, with 0.5% to 0.55% going to the ten biggest clones. The sequenced sample consisted of naive CXCR3+ CD8+ T cells from blood. Subset denoted: CD45RO-CCR7+CD27+CD95- naive CD8+ T cells expressing CXCR3 (TNR3+). The receptors stem from a human donor in good health. Some clones in this sample may be carry-over from other donors' samples.

V and J are TRBV4-1 and TRBJ2-1; TCRdb's D call, TRBD1, is unchecked because there is no DNA. Germline CDR1 and CDR2: MGHRA and YSYEKL. The CDR3 extends over 17 amino acids. The CDR3 loop is CASSQVMPTLGDNEQFF.

This chain links TRBV5-6 with TRBJ2-7. The germline V gene encodes CDR1 SGHDT and CDR2 YYEEEE. The CDR3 is 15 residues long. The CDR3: CASSLDPTLSYEQYF.

The chain couples TRBV29-1 to TRBJ2-7. In germline, CDR1 is SQVTM, CDR2 ANQGSEA. This CDR3 region has 14 residues. The CDR3 spells CSVESDEGAYEQYF.

This sequence joins TRBV5-1 and TRBJ2-5; without DNA, the TCRdb call of TRBD2 cannot be checked. This CDR3 is 17 amino acids long. Germline loops: CDR1 SGHRS, CDR2 YFSETQ. The chain's CDR3 is CASSLGTSWGSQETQYF.

This chain joins TRBV25-1 and TRBJ2-7. The CDR3 sequence is 11 residues long. Germline V gene sequence: CDR1 MGHDK, CDR2 SYGVNS. CDR3 in amino acids: CASSERYEQYF.

The chain has TRBV7-9 and TRBJ2-7; TCRdb proposes TRBD1, but this gene call is untestable without DNA. Per germline, CDR1 SEHNR and CDR2 FQNEAQ (reference sequence). The CDR3 has 15 amino acids. The CDR3 region is CASSLVGQGAYEQYF. Variable domain in full (rest from reference TRBV7-9 and TRBJ2-7): DTGVSQNPRHKITKRGQNVTFRCDPISEHNRLYWYRQTLGQGPEFLTYFQNEAQLEKSRLLSDRFSAERPKGSFSTLEIQRTEQGDSAMYLCASSLVGQGAYEQYFGPGTRLTVT.

J is TRBJ2-5 and V is TRBV28; TCRdb proposes TRBD2, but this gene call is untestable without DNA. There are 16 residues in the CDR3. Germline CDR1 is MDHEN and CDR2 is SYDVKM. This CDR3 is CASSSPTSVTQETQYF.

The chain's CDR3 is CASRHALAGKGGETQYF. The rearrangement uses TRBV12-3 or TRBV12-4 and TRBJ2-5; the TRBD1 assignment by TCRdb is unverifiable without DNA. The CDR3 consists of 17 residues.

The chain is built from TRBV9 and TRBJ2-1; TCRdb's assignment of TRBD2 cannot be checked, as there is no DNA. CDR3 length: 13 residues. Per the germline V gene, CDR1 is SGDLS and CDR2 is YYNGEE. The CDR3 reads CASSGLPFYEQFF.

This chain uses TRBV10-3 with TRBJ2-7. The CDR3 extends over 13 amino acids. CDR1 and CDR2 from the germline V gene are ENHRY and SYGVKD. This CDR3 is CAIRRQQAYEQYF.

The chain combines TRBV7-9 with TRBJ2-5. The CDR3 loop spans 14 amino acids. Germline lookup yields CDR1 SEHNR and CDR2 FQNEAQ (reference sequence). This CDR3 reads CASSLEAQRETQYF.

This chain joins TRBV29-1 and TRBJ2-1; as DNA is missing, the TRBD1 call by TCRdb cannot be tested. The V gene's germline CDR1 is SQVTM and CDR2 ANQGSEA. The CDR3 length is 16 residues. CDR3: CSVVLFPGQGLHEQFF.

The chain employs TRBV2 and TRBJ2-7; TCRdb's D call of TRBD1 is untestable without DNA. The CDR3 sequence is 14 residues long. Germline values: CDR1 SNHLY, CDR2 FYNNEI. The CDR3 reads CASSQGGISYEQYF.

The chain carries TRBV19 and TRBJ2-3; the D call of TRBD1 rests on TCRdb alone, since no DNA is present to check it. Germline loops: CDR1 LNHDA, CDR2 SQIVND (reference sequence). The CDR3 runs 17 residues. The CDR3 here is CASSIPWAGPRTDTQYF.

The V and J genes are TRBV4-3 and TRBJ2-2. Germline CDR1 LGHNA, CDR2 YSLEER. CDR3 size: 13 residues. CDR3 sequence: CASREHPTGELFF.

The chain has TRBV7-2 and TRBJ2-1. The CDR3 sequence is 15 residues long. Germline V lookup: CDR1 SGHTA, CDR2 FQGNSA. This CDR3 reads CASSLAAQPNNEQFF.

The chain recombines TRBV7-7 with TRBJ2-2; TCRdb picks TRBD2, but there is no DNA to check that call. CDR1 and CDR2 (germline): SSHAT, FNYEAQ (reference sequence). This CDR3 contains 18 residues. The CDR3 reads CASSLTRPGLASAGELFF.